Below are 26 T cell receptor beta chains sequenced from a single sample in a study of monozygotic twins with inflammatory bowel disease. TCRdb processed the 5' RACE reads again and assigns one entry to each CDR3 protein, with no DNA. Recorded for this sample: about 420,000 distinct CDR3 sequences. Sequencing input: blood. The receptors derive from a human donor with ulcerative colitis or Crohn's disease, or a healthy co-twin of an affected twin (not recorded which).

The chain recombines TRBV4-1 with TRBJ2-7; the TCRdb D gene call, TRBD2, has no DNA to confirm it. From germline, CDR1 is MGHRA and CDR2 YSYEKL. The CDR3 is 16 residues long. The CDR3 spells CASSQFSGRSSYEQYF.

The chain carries TRBV20-1 and TRBJ2-7; absent DNA, TCRdb's TRBD1 call cannot be checked. CDR1 is DFQATT, CDR2 SNEGSKA, per germline (reference sequence). The CDR3 extends over 11 amino acids. This chain's CDR3 is CSALGGYEQYF.

The chain recombines TRBV2 with TRBJ2-7; TCRdb indicates TRBD2, and absent DNA this call remains unverified. The CDR3 has 12 amino acids. The germline CDR1 and CDR2 sequences are SNHLY and FYNNEI. CDR3 sequence: CASSARVGEQYF.

The rearrangement joins TRBV4-1 to TRBJ2-1; checking the TCRdb D call of TRBD2 is not possible without DNA. Germline loops: CDR1 MGHRA, CDR2 YSYEKL. This CDR3 is 21 amino acids long. This CDR3 is CASSQDASGGAGVISYNEQFF.

The chain employs TRBV20-1 and TRBJ1-2; absent DNA, TCRdb's TRBD1 call cannot be checked. Germline V gene sequence: CDR1 DFQATT, CDR2 SNEGSKA (reference sequence). The length of the CDR3 is 15 residues. This CDR3 is CSAPGTGDRINGYTF.

The V call is TRBV7-6, the J call TRBJ2-5; TCRdb proposes TRBD2, but this gene call is untestable without DNA. The germline V gene encodes CDR1 SGHVS and CDR2 FNYEAQ. There are 15 residues in the CDR3. This CDR3 is CASGGTSGNQETQYF.

The chain employs TRBV29-1 and TRBJ2-2. CDR3 length: 12 amino acids. Germline values: CDR1 SQVTM, CDR2 ANQGSEA. Here the CDR3 reads CSVEIYTGELFF.

V gene TRBV6-1 combines with J gene TRBJ2-7. CDR3 length: 13 amino acids. Germline loops: CDR1 MNHNS, CDR2 SASEGT. The CDR3 region is CASGEGGLYEQYF.

The chain combines TRBV3-1 with TRBJ2-7; the D call of TRBD1 rests on TCRdb alone, since no DNA is present to check it. From germline, CDR1 is LGHDT and CDR2 YNNKEL (reference sequence). There are 11 residues in the CDR3. The CDR3 here is CASSLGTGQYF.

The chain has TRBV20-1 and TRBJ2-1; TCRdb indicates TRBD2, and absent DNA this call remains unverified. Germline V CDR1 and CDR2: DFQATT, SNEGSKA (reference sequence). CDR3 size: 18 residues. The CDR3 loop is CSATSYSGLAGLYNEQFF.

The V call is TRBV29-1, the J call TRBJ1-3. Germline V gene data show CDR1 as SQVTM and CDR2 as ANQGSEA. The CDR3 has 13 residues. The chain's CDR3 is CSAHSGSGNTIYF.

This chain connects TRBV20-1 to TRBJ1-2. CDR1 and CDR2 (germline): DFQATT, SNEGSKA (reference sequence). This CDR3 has 12 residues. CDR3: CSAGGLLYGYTF.

The chain employs TRBV28 and TRBJ2-4; TCRdb's D gene call, TRBD1, goes unchecked for lack of DNA. The CDR3 loop spans 18 amino acids. Germline V gene data show CDR1 as MDHEN and CDR2 as SYDVKM. The CDR3 reads CASGGSLGTGWAKNIQYF.

The V and J genes are TRBV5-1 and TRBJ2-1; the TCRdb call, TRBD1, lacks DNA for checking. Germline assignment: CDR1 SGHRS and CDR2 YFSETQ. The CDR3 runs 14 residues. The CDR3 sequence: CASRTLTGYNEQFF. Combining the CDR3 with reference TRBV5-1 and TRBJ2-1 gives the whole variable domain KAGVTQTPRYLIKTRGQQVTLSCSPISGHRSVSWYQQTPGQGLQFLFEYFSETQRNKGNFPGRFSGRQFSNSRSEMNVSTLELGDSALYLCASRTLTGYNEQFFGPGTRLTVL.

This chain uses TRBV29-1 with TRBJ2-1; absent DNA, TCRdb's TRBD2 call cannot be checked. Germline CDR1 is SQVTM and CDR2 is ANQGSEA. The CDR3 has 15 amino acids. CDR3: CSTSQVAGEAYEQFF.

The chain recombines TRBV5-1 with TRBJ2-1; TCRdb indicates TRBD2, and absent DNA this call remains unverified. The CDR3 extends over 15 amino acids. The V gene's germline CDR1 is SGHRS and CDR2 YFSETQ. CDR3 in amino acids: CASSITRSGMNEQFF.

The rearrangement links TRBV5-6 to TRBJ1-6; without DNA, the TCRdb call of TRBD1 cannot be checked. Germline V gene data show CDR1 as SGHDT and CDR2 as YYEEEE. CDR3 length: 14 amino acids. CDR3 sequence reads: CASRTGTDNSPLHF.

The chain is built from TRBV20-1 and TRBJ1-1. Germline V lookup: CDR1 DFQATT, CDR2 SNEGSKA (reference sequence). The CDR3 runs 16 residues. The CDR3 sequence: CSDRAEGSTMNTEAFF.

The V and J genes are TRBV11-1 and TRBJ1-5; TCRdb returns TRBD1, unconfirmable since there is no DNA. Germline CDR1 SGHAT, CDR2 FQDESV (reference sequence). This CDR3 is 19 amino acids long. The CDR3 sequence is CASSLPDRLYTPSNQPQHF.

V and J are TRBV7-2 and TRBJ2-2. CDR1 is SGHTA and CDR2 is FQGNSA in the germline V gene. This CDR3 contains 15 residues. This CDR3 is CASSLDVVNTGELFF.

This chain links TRBV5-6 with TRBJ1-1; TCRdb picks TRBD1, but there is no DNA to check that call. The CDR3 has 14 amino acids. Germline assignment: CDR1 SGHDT and CDR2 YYEEEE. The CDR3 reads CASSLQGMNTEAFF.

This sequence joins TRBV7-9 and TRBJ1-1. The CDR3 runs 13 residues. CDR1 and CDR2 (germline): SEHNR, FQNEAQ (reference sequence). The CDR3 protein is CASSLVGTLKAFF.

V is TRBV29-1 and J is TRBJ1-1; there is no DNA to check the TCRdb D call of TRBD1. This CDR3 region has 15 residues. Looked up from germline, CDR1 is SQVTM and CDR2 is ANQGSEA. The CDR3 reads CSVTPRDRVVTEAFF.

This sequence joins TRBV19 and TRBJ2-2; TCRdb's D call of TRBD2 is untestable without DNA. This CDR3 comprises 15 residues. Per germline, CDR1 LNHDA and CDR2 SQIVND (reference sequence). The CDR3 loop reads CASRPTSGNTGELFF.

The chain links TRBV7-2 to TRBJ1-5. This CDR3 is built from 15 residues. Looked up from germline, CDR1 is SGHTA and CDR2 is FQGNSA. CDR3: CASSLATGSNQPQHF.

This chain joins TRBV7-2 and TRBJ2-7; the TRBD2 assignment by TCRdb is unverifiable without DNA. This CDR3 spans 14 amino acids. The germline CDR1 and CDR2 sequences are SGHTA and FQGNSA. CDR3 sequence: CASSLTTGAYEQYF.